This T cell receptor beta chain was retrieved from a study of control samples from healthy donors and cancer patients. Produced via immunoSEQ multiplex PCR; TCRdb's table is partial and in-frame only. The sample yields about 47,000 clones, approximately 80% seen once. The receptor was derived from a man aged 65 to 85 in good health. Sequencing used blood.

The CDR3 sequence is CASSLSTGAGETEAFF. CDR3 DNA sequence: TGTGCCAGCAGTTTATCTACCGGGGCAGGGGAAACTGAAGCTTTCTTT. The chain recombines TRBV28 with TRBJ1-1, with D perhaps matching TRBD1 (6 bases). The V end lost 1 base, the J end lost 5 bases, and 17 bases lay between the germline ends. Germline lookup yields CDR1 MDHEN and CDR2 SYDVKM. This CDR3 is 16 amino acids long.